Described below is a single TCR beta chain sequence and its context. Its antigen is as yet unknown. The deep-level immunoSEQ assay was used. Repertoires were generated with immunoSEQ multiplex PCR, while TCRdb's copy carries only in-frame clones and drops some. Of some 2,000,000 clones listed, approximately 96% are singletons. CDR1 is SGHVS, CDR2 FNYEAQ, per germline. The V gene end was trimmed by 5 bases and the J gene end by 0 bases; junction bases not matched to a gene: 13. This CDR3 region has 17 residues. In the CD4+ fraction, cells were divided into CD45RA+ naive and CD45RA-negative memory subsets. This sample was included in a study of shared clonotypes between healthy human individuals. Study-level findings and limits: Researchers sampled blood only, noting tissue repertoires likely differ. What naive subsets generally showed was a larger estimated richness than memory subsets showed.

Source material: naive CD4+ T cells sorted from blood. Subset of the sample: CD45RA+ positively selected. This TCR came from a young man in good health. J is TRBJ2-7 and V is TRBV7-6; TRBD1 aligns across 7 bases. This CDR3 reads CASSPQGIGVVSYEQYF. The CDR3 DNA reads TGTGCCAGCAGCCCACAGGGGATAGGAGTAGTCTCCTACGAGCAGTACTTC.